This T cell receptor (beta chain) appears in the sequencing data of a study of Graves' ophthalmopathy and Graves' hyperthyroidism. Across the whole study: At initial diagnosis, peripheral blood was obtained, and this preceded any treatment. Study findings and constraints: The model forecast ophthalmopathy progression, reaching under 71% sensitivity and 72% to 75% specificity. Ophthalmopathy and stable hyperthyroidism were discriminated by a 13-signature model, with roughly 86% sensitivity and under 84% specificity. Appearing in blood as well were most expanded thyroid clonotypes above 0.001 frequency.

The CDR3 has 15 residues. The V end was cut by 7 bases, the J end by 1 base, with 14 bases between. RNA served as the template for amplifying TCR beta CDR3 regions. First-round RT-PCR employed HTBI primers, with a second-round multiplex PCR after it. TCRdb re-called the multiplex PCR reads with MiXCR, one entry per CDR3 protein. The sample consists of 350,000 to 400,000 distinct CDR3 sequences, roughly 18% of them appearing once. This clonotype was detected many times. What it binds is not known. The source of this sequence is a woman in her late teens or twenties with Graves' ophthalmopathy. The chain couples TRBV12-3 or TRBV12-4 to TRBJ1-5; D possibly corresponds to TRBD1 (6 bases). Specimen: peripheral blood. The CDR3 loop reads CASTLTGMSNQPQHF. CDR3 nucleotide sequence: TGTGCCAGCACACTAACAGGGATGAGCAATCAGCCCCAGCATTTT.